This T cell receptor (beta chain) was recorded in a study of control samples from healthy donors and cancer patients. CDR3 length equals 17 residues. Germline CDR1 and CDR2: MGHRA and YSYEKL. Unmatched junction bases numbered 12, after V lost 1 base and J lost 5 bases. This table comes from immunoSEQ multiplex PCR, and its TCRdb copy is limited to in-frame clones, with some not included. Counted here are some 150,000 clones, roughly 94% occurring once; the ten biggest clones make up 13% to 15%. The genes are TRBV4-1 and TRBJ1-1; 8 bases agree with TRBD1. The specimen sequenced was PBMCs. The receptor comes from a man aged 55 to 70 with colorectal cancer. The CDR3 nucleotides are TGCGCCAGCAGCCAAGGGACAGGGTTGGATCCTACAACTGAAGCTTTCTTT. This codes for CASSQGTGLDPTTEAFF.